The text below deals with one T cell receptor beta chain. Clones were read by immunoSEQ multiplex PCR, and TCRdb kept only the in-frame ones, dropping some. The sample holds approximately 3,600 clones, around 70% seen once. This sample was included in a study of preoperative IRX-2 immunotherapy in early breast cancer. Noted treatment: preoperative locoregional IRX-2 cytokine immunotherapy. Patients received preoperative, locoregional IRX-2 cytokine immunotherapy in a phase Ib study. The CDR3 length is 15 residues. The chain links TRBV1 to TRBJ1-2; the table names TRBD1, a call not compared with the DNA. TRBV1 is designated a pseudogene. This clonotype originated in a human donor with breast cancer. This specimen consisted of tumor tissue, obtained after IRX-2 immunotherapy. The CDR3 protein is CASSQTRGSNYGYTF. The CDR3 DNA reads TGCGCCAGCAGCCAAACCAGGGGCTCTAACTATGGCTACACCTTC.